Following are 6 T cell receptor beta chains from one sample sequenced in a study of long-term antiretroviral therapy in people with HIV. Samples were assayed with immunoSEQ v3.0 at survey level. Produced via immunoSEQ multiplex PCR; TCRdb's table is partial and in-frame only. The table has approximately 35,000 clones, around 97% seen once. The sample was unsorted PBMCs, taken 6.9 years after starting antiretroviral therapy. Receptor source: a man aged 25-45 years with HIV.

The CDR3 spells CASSDQGFSEQYF. Here the CDR3 DNA reads TGTGCCAGCAGTGACCAGGGGTTCAGCGAGCAGTACTTC. The chain joins TRBV6-5 to TRBJ2-7; perhaps TRBD1 as D (6 bases). The germline V and J ends were trimmed by 5 bases and 6 bases, with 14 bases remaining between them. The CDR3 consists of 13 residues. Germline lookup yields CDR1 MNHEY and CDR2 SVGAGI.

CDR3 DNA: TGTGCCAGCAGCTACGATTCCCTCGAGCAGTACTTC. Protein sequence: CASSYDSLEQYF. The chain couples TRBV25-1 to TRBJ2-7; no clear D gene. The CDR3 covers 12 residues. The V end was cut by 6 bases, the J end by 6 bases, with 12 bases between. Looked up from germline, CDR1 is MGHDK and CDR2 is SYGVNS.

This clone was seen only once. J is TRBJ1-1 and V is TRBV6-1; D gene ambiguous. Germline V CDR1 and CDR2: MNHNS, SASEGT. The V end lost 4 bases, the J end lost 3 bases, and 12 bases lay between the germline ends. This CDR3 region has 14 residues. The CDR3 loop is CASSGLTGYTEAFF. In DNA, the CDR3 is TGTGCCAGCAGTGGCTTGACGGGGTACACTGAAGCTTTCTTT.

This chain uses TRBV27 with TRBJ2-1, with TRBD2 as a possible D gene (6 bases). This CDR3 is 17 amino acids long. Germline V lookup: CDR1 MNHEY, CDR2 SMNVEV (reference sequence). V lost 3 bases and J 6 bases, leaving 21 bases between the germline ends. The CDR3 sequence: CASSLSGGPGGSNEQFF. CDR3 nucleotides: TGTGCCAGCAGTTTGAGTGGAGGTCCCGGAGGGAGCAATGAGCAGTTCTTC.

The gene calls are TRBV9 and TRBJ1-1; a possible D gene is TRBD1 (5 bases). CDR3 size: 14 residues. In germline, CDR1 is SGDLS, CDR2 YYNGEE. V was clipped by 4 bases and J by 3 bases, with 13 bases between them. The CDR3 loop is CASSPGAWDTEAFF. DNA of the CDR3: TGTGCCAGCAGCCCCGGGGCCTGGGACACTGAAGCTTTCTTT.

The rearrangement joins TRBV11-3 to TRBJ2-7; no clear D gene. Germline V gene data show CDR1 as SGHNT and CDR2 as YENEEA. V shed 5 bases and J shed 7 bases, with 9 bases lying between them. The CDR3 is 11 residues long. CDR3: CASSPPREQYF. The CDR3 nucleotides are TGTGCCAGCAGCCCCCCCCGAGAGCAGTACTTC.